This TCR beta chain was identified during a study of T cell responses to AZD1222 COVID-19 vaccine. The protocol was immunoSEQ multiplex PCR, while the TCRdb copy is restricted to in-frame clones and leaves out a portion. The top ten clones hold 1.5% to 2% of a sample with about 130,000 clones, around nine tenths of them seen once. On this clone itself: Antigen specificity is unknown.

Study conclusions and caveats: No repertoire was sampled before or during the peak T cell response, only after it. Increased Spike-specific TCR breadth and depth were observed after two AZD1222 doses. Baseline antibody screening turned up just a handful of seropositive AZD1222 recipients. Females outnumbered males among donors, who were mostly white British; clonal diversity was possibly underestimated.

The TCR originated in an adult in good health. The sample here was peripheral blood, taken on day 0 of AZD1222 vaccination.

CDR3 region: CASSQPGGFGASGNTIYF. The CDR3 DNA reads as TGTGCCAGCAGTCAACCGGGGGGGTTTGGGGCCTCTGGAAACACCATATATTTT. V and J are TRBV2 and TRBJ1-3; tentatively, D is TRBD1 (5 bases). Between the trimmed V and J ends, which lost 5 bases and 0 bases, there was a span of 20 bases. Germline values: CDR1 SNHLY, CDR2 FYNNEI. The CDR3 loop spans 18 amino acids.